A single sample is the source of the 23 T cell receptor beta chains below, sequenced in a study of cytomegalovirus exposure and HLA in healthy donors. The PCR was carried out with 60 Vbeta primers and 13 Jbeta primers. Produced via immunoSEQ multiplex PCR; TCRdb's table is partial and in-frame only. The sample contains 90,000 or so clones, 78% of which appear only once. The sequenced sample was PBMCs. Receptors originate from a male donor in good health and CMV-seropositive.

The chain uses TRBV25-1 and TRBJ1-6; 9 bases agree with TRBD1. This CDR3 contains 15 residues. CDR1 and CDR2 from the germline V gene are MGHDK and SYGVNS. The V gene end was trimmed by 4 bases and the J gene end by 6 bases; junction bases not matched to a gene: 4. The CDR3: CASSVTQGANSPLHF. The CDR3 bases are TGTGCCAGCAGTGTGACACAGGGGGCTAATTCACCCCTCCACTTT.

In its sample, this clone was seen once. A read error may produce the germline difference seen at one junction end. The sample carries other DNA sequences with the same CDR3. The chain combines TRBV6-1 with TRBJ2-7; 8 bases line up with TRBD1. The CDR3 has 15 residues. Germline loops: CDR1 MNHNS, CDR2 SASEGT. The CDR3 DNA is TGTGCCAGCAGGACAGGGGTGGGACAAGCCTACGAGCAGTACTTT. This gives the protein CASRTGVGQAYEQYF.

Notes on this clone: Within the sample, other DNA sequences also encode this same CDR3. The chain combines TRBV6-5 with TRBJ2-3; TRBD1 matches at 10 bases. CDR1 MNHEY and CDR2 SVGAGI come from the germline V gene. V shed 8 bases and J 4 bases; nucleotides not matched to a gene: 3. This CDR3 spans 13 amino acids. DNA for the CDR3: TGTGCCAGCCGGGACAGGGGTCCAGATACGCAGTATTTT. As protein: CASRDRGPDTQYF.

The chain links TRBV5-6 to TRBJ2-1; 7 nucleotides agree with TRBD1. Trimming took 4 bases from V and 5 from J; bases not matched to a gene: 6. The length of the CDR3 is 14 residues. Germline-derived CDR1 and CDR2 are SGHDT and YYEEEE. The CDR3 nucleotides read TGTGCCAGCAGCCGCCGGGACAGTGACAATGAGCAGTTCTTC. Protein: CASSRRDSDNEQFF.

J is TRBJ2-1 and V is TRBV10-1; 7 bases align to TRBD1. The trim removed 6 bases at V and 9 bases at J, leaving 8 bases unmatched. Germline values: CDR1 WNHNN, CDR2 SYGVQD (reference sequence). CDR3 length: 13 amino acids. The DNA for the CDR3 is TGCGCCAGCAGCCACAGGGGAATCGGTGAGCAGTTCTTC. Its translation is CASSHRGIGEQFF.

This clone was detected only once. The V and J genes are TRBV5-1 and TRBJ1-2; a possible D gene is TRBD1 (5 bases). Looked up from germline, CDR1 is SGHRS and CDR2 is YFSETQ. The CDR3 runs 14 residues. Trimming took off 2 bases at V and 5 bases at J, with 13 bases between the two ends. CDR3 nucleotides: TGCGCCAGCAGCTTTGGGACTGCCGATTATGGCTACACCTTC. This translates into CASSFGTADYGYTF.

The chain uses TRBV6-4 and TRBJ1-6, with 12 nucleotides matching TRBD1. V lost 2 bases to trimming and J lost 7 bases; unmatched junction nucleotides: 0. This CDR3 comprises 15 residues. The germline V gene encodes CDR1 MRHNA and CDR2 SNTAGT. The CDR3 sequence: CASSDGTGGNSPLHF. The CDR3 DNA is TGTGCCAGCAGTGACGGGACAGGGGGCAATTCACCCCTCCACTTT.

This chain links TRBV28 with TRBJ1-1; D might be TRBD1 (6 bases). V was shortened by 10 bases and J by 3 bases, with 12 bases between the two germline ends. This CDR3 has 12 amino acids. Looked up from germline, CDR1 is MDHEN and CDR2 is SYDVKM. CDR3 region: CATTGGYTEAFF. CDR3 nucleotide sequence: TGTGCCACCACGGGGGGCTACACTGAAGCTTTCTTT.

CDR3 nucleotides: TGTGCCAAGAACCGAGCGGGGGGGAGCACAGATACGCAGTATTTT. Translation: CAKNRAGGSTDTQYF. The V and J genes are TRBV2 and TRBJ2-3; TRBD2 matches at 10 bases. Unmatched junction bases numbered 7, after V lost 10 bases and J lost 0 bases. The CDR3 loop spans 15 amino acids. Per germline, CDR1 SNHLY and CDR2 FYNNEI.

CDR3 sequence (DNA): TGTGCCAGCTCACCTTTACCAACAACAGATACGCAGTATTTT. It specifies CASSPLPTTDTQYF. The genes are TRBV18 and TRBJ2-3, with D uncertain. The CDR3 loop spans 14 amino acids. The V end was cut by 3 bases, the J end by 3 bases, with 10 bases between. Germline assignment: CDR1 KGHSH and CDR2 LQKENI.

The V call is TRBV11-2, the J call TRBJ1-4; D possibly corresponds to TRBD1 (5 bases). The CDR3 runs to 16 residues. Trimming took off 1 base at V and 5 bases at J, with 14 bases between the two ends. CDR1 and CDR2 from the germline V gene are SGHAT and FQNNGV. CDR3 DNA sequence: TGTGCCAGCAGCTTAGTAGAAAGGGGCTTCAATGAAAAACTGTTTTTT. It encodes CASSLVERGFNEKLFF.

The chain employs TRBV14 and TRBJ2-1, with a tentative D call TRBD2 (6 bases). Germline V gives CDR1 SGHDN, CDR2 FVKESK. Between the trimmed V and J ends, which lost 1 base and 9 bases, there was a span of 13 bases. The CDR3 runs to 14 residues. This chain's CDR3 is CASSQGSGESEQFF. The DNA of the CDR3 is TGTGCCAGCAGCCAAGGGTCGGGGGAGAGTGAGCAGTTCTTC.

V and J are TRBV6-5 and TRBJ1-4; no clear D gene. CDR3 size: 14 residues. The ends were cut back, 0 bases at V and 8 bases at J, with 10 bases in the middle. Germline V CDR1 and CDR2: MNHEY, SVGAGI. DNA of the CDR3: TGTGCCAGCAGTTACTCGATGGGGAGGGAAAAACTGTTTTTT. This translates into CASSYSMGREKLFF.

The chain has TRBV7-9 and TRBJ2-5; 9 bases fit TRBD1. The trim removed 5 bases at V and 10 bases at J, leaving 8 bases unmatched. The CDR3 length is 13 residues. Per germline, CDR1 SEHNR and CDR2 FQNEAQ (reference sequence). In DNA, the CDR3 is TGTGCCAGCAGCCGGGACAGGGTAGGGGGCCAGTACTTC. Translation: CASSRDRVGGQYF.

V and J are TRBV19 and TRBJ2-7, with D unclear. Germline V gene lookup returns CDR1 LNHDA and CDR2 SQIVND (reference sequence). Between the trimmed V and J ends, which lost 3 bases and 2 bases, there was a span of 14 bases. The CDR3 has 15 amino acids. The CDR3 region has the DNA TGTGCCAGTAGTATTAAACCAGAACCAACCTACGAGCAGTACTTC. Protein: CASSIKPEPTYEQYF.

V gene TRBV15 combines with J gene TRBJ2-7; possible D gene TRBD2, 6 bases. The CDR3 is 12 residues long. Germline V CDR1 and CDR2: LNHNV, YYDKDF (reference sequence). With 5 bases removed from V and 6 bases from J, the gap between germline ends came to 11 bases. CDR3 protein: CATSQGGIEQYF. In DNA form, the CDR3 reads TGTGCCACCAGCCAGGGAGGCATCGAGCAGTACTTC.

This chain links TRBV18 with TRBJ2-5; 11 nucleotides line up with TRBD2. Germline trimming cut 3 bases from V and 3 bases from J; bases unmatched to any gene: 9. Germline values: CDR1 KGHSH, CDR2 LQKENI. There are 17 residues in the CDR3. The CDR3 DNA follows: TGTGCCAGCTCACCCCTCACTCTAGCGGGAGGTAAAGAGACCCAGTACTTC. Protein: CASSPLTLAGGKETQYF.

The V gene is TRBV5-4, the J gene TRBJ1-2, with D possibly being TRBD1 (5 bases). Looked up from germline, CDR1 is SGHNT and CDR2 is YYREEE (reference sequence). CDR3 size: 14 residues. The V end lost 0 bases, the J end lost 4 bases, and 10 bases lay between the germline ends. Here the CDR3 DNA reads TGTGCCAGCAGCTTGGTGGAAGGGGCCTATGGCTACACCTTC. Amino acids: CASSLVEGAYGYTF.

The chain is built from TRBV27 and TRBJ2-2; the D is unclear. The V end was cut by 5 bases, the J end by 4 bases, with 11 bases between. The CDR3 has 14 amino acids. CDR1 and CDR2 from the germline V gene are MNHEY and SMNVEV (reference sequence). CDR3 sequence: CASSVPYSTGELFF. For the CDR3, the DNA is TGTGCCAGCAGTGTCCCATACAGCACCGGGGAGCTGTTTTTT.

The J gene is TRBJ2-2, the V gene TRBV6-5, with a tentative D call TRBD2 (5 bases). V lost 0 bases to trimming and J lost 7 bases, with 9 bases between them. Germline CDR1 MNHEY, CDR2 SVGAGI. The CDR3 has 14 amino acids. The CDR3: CASSYSSGFGELFF. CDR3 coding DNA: TGTGCCAGCAGTTACTCGTCGGGATTCGGGGAGCTGTTTTTT.

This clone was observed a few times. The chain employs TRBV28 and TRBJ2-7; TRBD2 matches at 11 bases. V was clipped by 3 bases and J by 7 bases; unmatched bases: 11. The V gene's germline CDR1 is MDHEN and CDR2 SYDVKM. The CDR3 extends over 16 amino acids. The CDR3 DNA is TGTGCCAGCAGTTTGCCGGGACTAGCGGCCCCCGGGGAGCAGTACTTC. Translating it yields CASSLPGLAAPGEQYF.

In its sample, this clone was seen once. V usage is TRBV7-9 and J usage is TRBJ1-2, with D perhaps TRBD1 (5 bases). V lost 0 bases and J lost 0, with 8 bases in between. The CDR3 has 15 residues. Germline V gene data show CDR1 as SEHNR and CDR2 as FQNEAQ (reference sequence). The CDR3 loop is CASSLARVANYGYTF. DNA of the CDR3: TGTGCCAGCAGCTTAGCCAGGGTAGCTAACTATGGCTACACCTTC.

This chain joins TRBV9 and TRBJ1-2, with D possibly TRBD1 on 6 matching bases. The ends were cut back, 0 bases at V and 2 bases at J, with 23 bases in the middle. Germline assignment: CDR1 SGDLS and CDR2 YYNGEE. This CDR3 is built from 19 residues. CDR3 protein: CASSVARGGGVESNYGYTF. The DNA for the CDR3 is TGTGCCAGCAGCGTAGCTAGGGGGGGCGGAGTGGAGAGCAACTATGGCTACACCTTC.